These 7 T cell receptor beta chains came from one sample sequenced in a study of Ad26.COV2.S vaccination and SARS-CoV-2 variants. The method was immunoSEQ multiplex PCR; TCRdb's version includes in-frame clones alone and lacks a portion of them. The sample shows roughly 700,000 clones, around 90% of them seen only once. Treatment in this sample: about 20 received Ad26.COV2.S at low or high dose, single or two shots; several received placebo; per-sample allocation not given. The investigators took samples on day 63 after the first vaccine or placebo injection. Sequenced here: peripheral blood, sampled in a trial of Ad26.COV2.S vaccine versus placebo. These receptors were obtained from a person between 18 and 65 years old who received the Ad26.COV2.S COVID-19 vaccine or a placebo.

This clone was seen only once. This CDR3 reads CASSSGPESYEQYF. Written as DNA, the CDR3 is TGTGCCAGCTCATCTGGGCCCGAATCCTACGAGCAGTACTTC. This chain connects TRBV18 to TRBJ2-7; no clear D gene. CDR1 and CDR2 (germline): KGHSH, LQKENI. The CDR3 is 14 amino acids. Trimming stripped 5 bases from V and 1 base from J, with 12 bases between.

The rearrangement links TRBV27 to TRBJ2-3; the match to TRBD2 covers 7 bases. CDR1 is MNHEY, CDR2 SMNVEV, per germline (reference sequence). J was trimmed by 4 bases and V by 4 bases; bases with no gene match: 11. The CDR3 has 16 amino acids. CDR3 nucleotides: TGTGCCAGCAGTTCTATGACGGGAGGCACCCCAGATACGCAGTATTTT. Its translation: CASSSMTGGTPDTQYF.

The gene calls are TRBV12-5 and TRBJ1-6; D unclear. This CDR3 spans 14 amino acids. Per germline, CDR1 LGHNT and CDR2 FRNRAP. V shed 7 bases and J shed 10 bases, with 17 bases lying between them. The CDR3 reads CASELSLDGSPLHF. CDR3 sequence (DNA): TGTGCTAGTGAGCTCAGCCTAGACGGGTCACCCCTCCACTTT.

V is TRBV5-1 and J is TRBJ2-1; TRBD2 might be the D (6 bases). The V end lost 5 bases, the J end lost 8 bases, and 20 bases lay between the germline ends. Per the germline V gene, CDR1 is SGHRS and CDR2 is YFSETQ. The CDR3 sequence is 15 residues long. This CDR3 reads CASSWAGDSLYEQFF. DNA for the CDR3: TGCGCCAGCAGTTGGGCTGGGGACTCGCTGTATGAGCAGTTCTTC.

The chain is built from TRBV7-9 and TRBJ1-5, with D hard to call. The germline CDR1 and CDR2 sequences are SEHNR and FQNEAQ (reference sequence). V shed 4 bases and J shed 5 bases, with 15 bases lying between them. This CDR3 spans 15 amino acids. DNA for the CDR3: TGTGCCAGCAGCTCGATGGGTGGCACCGATCAGCCCCAGCATTTT. Translation: CASSSMGGTDQPQHF.

The gene calls are TRBV4-3 and TRBJ2-1, with 12 bases that match TRBD2. This CDR3 contains 17 residues. Germline-derived CDR1 and CDR2 are LGHNA and YSLEER. Trimming cost V 2 bases and J 3 bases; bases outside gene matches: 5. CDR3 coding DNA: TGCGCCAGCAGCCAACTAACTAGCGGGGGGAACTACAATGAGCAGTTCTTC. Protein product: CASSQLTSGGNYNEQFF.

The chain combines TRBV4-2 with TRBJ2-7; perhaps TRBD1 as D (6 bases). Germline CDR1 is LGHNA and CDR2 is YNFKEQ. The V gene lost 1 base and the J gene lost 2 bases, with 12 bases spanning the gap. The CDR3 loop spans 15 amino acids. The CDR3 region is CASSQGAGVAYEQYF. The CDR3 DNA reads TGTGCCAGCAGCCAAGGGGCAGGGGTGGCCTACGAGCAGTACTTC.